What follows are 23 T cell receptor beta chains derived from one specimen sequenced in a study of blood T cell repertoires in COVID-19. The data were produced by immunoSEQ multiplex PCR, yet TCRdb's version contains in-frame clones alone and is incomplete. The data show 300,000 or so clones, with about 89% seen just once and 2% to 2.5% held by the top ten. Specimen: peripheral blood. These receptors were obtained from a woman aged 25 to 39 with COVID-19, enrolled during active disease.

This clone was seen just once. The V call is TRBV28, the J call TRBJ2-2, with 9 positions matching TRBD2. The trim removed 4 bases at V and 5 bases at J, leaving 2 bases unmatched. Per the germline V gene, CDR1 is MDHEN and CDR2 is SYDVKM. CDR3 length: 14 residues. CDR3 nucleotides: TGTGCCAGCAGTTGGCTAGCGGGAACCGGGGAGCTGTTTTTT. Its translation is CASSWLAGTGELFF.

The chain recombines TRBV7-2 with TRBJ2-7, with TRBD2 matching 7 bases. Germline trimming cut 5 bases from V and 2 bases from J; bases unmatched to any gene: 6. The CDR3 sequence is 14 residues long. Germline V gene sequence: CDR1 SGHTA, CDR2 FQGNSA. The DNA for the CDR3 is TGTGCCAGCAGCCTTAGCGGGCCGCCCTACGAGCAGTACTTC. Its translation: CASSLSGPPYEQYF.

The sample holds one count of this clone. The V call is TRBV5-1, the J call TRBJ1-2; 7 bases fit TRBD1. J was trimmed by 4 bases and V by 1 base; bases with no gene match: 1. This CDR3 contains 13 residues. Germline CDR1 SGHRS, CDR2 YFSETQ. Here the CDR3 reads CASSLSGGYGYTF. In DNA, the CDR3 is TGCGCCAGCAGCTTGTCAGGGGGCTATGGCTACACCTTC.

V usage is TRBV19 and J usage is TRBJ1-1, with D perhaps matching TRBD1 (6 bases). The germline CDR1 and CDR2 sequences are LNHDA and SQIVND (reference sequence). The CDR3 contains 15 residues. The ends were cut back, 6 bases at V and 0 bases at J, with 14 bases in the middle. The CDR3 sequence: CASRVLDRLNTEAFF. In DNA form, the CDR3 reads TGTGCCAGTAGGGTACTTGACAGGCTGAACACTGAAGCTTTCTTT. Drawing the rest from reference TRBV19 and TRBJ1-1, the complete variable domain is DGGITQSPKYLFRKEGQNVTLSCEQNLNHDAMYWYRQDPGQGLRLIYYSQIVNDFQKGDIAEGYSVSREKKESFPLTVTSAQKNPTAFYLCASRVLDRLNTEAFFGQGTRLTVV.

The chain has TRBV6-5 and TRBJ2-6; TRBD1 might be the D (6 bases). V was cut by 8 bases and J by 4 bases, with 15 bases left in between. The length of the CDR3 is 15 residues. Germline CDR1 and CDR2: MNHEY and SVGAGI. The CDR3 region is CASGGQGQGANVLTF. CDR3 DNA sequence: TGTGCCAGCGGGGGTCAGGGGCAGGGGGCCAACGTCCTGACTTTC.

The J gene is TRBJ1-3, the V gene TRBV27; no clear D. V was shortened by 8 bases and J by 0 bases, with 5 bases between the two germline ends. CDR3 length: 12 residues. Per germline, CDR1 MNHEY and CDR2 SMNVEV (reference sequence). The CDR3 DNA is TGTGCCAGCGGCAGCTCTGGAAACACCATATATTTT. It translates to CASGSSGNTIYF.

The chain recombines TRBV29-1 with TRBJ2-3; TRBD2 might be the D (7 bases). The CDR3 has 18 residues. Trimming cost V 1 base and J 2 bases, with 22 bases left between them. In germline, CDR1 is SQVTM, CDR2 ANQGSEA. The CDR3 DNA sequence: TGCAGCGTTGAAGTAGGGGGAGGGATGGGGTTCTCCACAGATACGCAGTATTTT. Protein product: CSVEVGGGMGFSTDTQYF.

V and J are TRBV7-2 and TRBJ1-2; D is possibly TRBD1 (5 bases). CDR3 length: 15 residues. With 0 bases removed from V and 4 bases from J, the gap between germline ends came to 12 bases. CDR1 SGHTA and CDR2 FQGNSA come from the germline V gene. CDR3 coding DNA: TGTGCCAGCAGCTTAGCGCAACAGGCTGGCTATGGCTACACCTTC. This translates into CASSLAQQAGYGYTF.

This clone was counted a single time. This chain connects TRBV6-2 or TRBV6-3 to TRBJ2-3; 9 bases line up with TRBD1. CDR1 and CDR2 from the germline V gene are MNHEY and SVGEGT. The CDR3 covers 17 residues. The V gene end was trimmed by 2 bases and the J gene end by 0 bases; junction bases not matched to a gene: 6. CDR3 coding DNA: TGTGCCAGCAGTTACCATCCCGGGACAGGGAGCACAGATACGCAGTATTTT. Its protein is CASSYHPGTGSTDTQYF.

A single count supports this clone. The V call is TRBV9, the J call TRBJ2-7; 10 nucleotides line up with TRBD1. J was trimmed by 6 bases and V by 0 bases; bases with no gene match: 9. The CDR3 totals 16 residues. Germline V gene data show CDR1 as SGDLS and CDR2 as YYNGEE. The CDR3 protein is CASSVDVGTGDIEQYF. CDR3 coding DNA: TGTGCCAGCAGCGTAGATGTCGGGACAGGGGATATCGAGCAGTACTTC.

The DNA for the CDR3 is TGTGCCAGCAGCTTAAACAGCCCCCAGATCGTATACAATGAGCAGTTCTTC. Translation: CASSLNSPQIVYNEQFF. The chain couples TRBV11-2 to TRBJ2-1; D gene unclear. The CDR3 has 17 residues. The germline V and J ends were trimmed by 2 bases and 4 bases, with 18 bases remaining between them. Germline V gene sequence: CDR1 SGHAT, CDR2 FQNNGV.

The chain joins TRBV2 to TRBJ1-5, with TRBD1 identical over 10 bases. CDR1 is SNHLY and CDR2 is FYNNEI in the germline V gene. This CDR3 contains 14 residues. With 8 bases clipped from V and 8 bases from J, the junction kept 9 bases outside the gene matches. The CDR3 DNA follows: TGTGCCAGCGAGGAGGGGACAGGGGTGAAGCCCCAGCATTTT. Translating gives CASEEGTGVKPQHF.

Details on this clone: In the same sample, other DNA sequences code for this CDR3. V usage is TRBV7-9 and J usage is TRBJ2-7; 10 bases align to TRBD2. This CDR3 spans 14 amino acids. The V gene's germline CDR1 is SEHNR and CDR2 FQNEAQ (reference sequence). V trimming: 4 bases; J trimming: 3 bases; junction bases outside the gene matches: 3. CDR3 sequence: CASSSGLALYEQYF. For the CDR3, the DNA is TGTGCCAGCAGCTCGGGACTAGCGCTCTACGAGCAGTACTTC.

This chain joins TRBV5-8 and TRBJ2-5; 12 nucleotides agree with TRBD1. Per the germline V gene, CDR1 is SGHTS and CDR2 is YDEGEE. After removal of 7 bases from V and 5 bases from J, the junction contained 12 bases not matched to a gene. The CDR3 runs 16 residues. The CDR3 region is CASGTGQGASGETQYF. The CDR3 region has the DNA TGTGCCAGCGGCACGGGACAGGGGGCTAGTGGGGAGACCCAGTACTTC. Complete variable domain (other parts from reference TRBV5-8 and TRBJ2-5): EAGVTQSPTHLIKTRGQQATLRCSPISGHTSVYWYQQALGLGLQFLLWYDEGEERNRGNFPPRFSGRQFPNYSSELNVNALELEDSALYLCASGTGQGASGETQYFGPGTRLLVL.

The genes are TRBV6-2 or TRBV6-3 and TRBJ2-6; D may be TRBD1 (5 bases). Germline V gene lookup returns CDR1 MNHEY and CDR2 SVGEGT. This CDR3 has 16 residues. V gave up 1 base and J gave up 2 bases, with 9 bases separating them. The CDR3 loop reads CASSYFDSTGANVLTF. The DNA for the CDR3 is TGTGCCAGCAGTTACTTCGACAGCACTGGGGCCAACGTCCTGACTTTC.

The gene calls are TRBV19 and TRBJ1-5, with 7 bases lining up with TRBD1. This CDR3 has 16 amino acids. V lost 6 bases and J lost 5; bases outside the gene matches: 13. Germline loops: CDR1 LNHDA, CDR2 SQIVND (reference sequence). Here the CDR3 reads CASSGGTVLLYQPQHF. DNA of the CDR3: TGTGCCAGTAGCGGCGGGACAGTGTTACTTTATCAGCCCCAGCATTTT.

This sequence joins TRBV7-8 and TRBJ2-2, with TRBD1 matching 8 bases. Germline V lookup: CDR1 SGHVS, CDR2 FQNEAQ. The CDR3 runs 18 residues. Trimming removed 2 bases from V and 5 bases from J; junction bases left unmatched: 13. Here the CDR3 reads CASSLTSGGVRRTGELFF. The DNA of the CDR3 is TGTGCCAGCAGCTTAACTTCAGGGGGCGTCAGAAGGACCGGGGAGCTGTTTTTT.

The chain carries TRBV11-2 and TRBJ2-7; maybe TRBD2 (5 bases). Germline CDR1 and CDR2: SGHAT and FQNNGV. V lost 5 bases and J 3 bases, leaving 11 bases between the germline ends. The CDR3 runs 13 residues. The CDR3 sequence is CASSASGVYEQYF. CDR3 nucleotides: TGTGCCAGCAGCGCTTCCGGGGTCTACGAGCAGTACTTC.

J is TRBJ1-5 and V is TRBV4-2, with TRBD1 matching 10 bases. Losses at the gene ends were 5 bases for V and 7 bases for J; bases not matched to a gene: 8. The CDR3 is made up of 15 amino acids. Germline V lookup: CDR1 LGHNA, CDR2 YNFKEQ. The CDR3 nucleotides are TGTGCCAGCAGCAAGCGACAGGGGGCACGGCAGCCCCAGCATTTT. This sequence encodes CASSKRQGARQPQHF.

The CDR3 sequence: CASSLAAGGQETQYF. CDR3 sequence (DNA): TGTGCCAGCAGCTTAGCAGCGGGAGGCCAAGAGACCCAGTACTTC. The genes are TRBV7-3 and TRBJ2-5, with 9 bases lining up with TRBD2. Germline assignment: CDR1 SGHTA and CDR2 FQGTGA. This CDR3 spans 15 amino acids. With 2 bases clipped from V and 1 base from J, the junction kept 2 bases outside the gene matches.

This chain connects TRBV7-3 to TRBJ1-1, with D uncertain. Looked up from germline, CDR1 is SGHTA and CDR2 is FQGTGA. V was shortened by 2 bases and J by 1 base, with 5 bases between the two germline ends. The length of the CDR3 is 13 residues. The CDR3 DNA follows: TGTGCCAGCAGCTTACGGTCGAACACTGAAGCTTTCTTT. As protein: CASSLRSNTEAFF.

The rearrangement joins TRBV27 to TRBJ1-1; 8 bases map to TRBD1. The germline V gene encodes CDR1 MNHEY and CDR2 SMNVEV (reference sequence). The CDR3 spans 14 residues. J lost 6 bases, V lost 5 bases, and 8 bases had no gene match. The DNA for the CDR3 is TGTGCCAGCAGTCCAACGACAGGGGTTGCTGAAGCTTTCTTT. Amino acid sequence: CASSPTTGVAEAFF.

The DNA for the CDR3 is TGTGCCATCACCGGGACAGGAACAGATACGCAGTATTTT. It yields the protein CAITGTGTDTQYF. The chain combines TRBV10-3 with TRBJ2-3; 8 positions match TRBD1. Trimming at V came to 7 bases and at J to 3 bases, leaving 3 bases not matched to a gene. Germline V gives CDR1 ENHRY, CDR2 SYGVKD. The CDR3 sequence is 13 residues long.